This T cell receptor beta chain was obtained from a study of cytomegalovirus exposure and HLA in healthy donors. This clone was seen a handful of times. Its antigen is as yet unknown. Donors sampled were nominally healthy, though unrecorded immune exposures were likely. Whole-study results and caveats: It was taken for granted in presence/absence analyses that sequencing depth across donors was roughly uniform. A later analysis by the authors found several of the most significant clusters apparently linked to common viral pathogens.

It was with 60 Vbeta and 13 Jbeta primers that the PCR ran. The protocol was immunoSEQ multiplex PCR, while the TCRdb copy is restricted to in-frame clones and leaves out a portion. The data contain about 82,000 clones, over 65% of them singletons. The trim removed 0 bases at V and 1 base at J, leaving 4 bases unmatched. Germline assignment: CDR1 SGHRS and CDR2 YFSETQ. The CDR3 loop spans 15 amino acids. This rearrangement joins TRBV5-1 to TRBJ2-7; TRBD1 matches 7 bases. The specimen was PBMCs. The clonotype comes from a man aged 30 to 45 in good health and CMV-seropositive. The chain's CDR3 is CASSLDPGQSYEQYF. The CDR3 region has the DNA TGCGCCAGCAGCTTGGATCCGGGACAGTCCTACGAGCAGTACTTC.